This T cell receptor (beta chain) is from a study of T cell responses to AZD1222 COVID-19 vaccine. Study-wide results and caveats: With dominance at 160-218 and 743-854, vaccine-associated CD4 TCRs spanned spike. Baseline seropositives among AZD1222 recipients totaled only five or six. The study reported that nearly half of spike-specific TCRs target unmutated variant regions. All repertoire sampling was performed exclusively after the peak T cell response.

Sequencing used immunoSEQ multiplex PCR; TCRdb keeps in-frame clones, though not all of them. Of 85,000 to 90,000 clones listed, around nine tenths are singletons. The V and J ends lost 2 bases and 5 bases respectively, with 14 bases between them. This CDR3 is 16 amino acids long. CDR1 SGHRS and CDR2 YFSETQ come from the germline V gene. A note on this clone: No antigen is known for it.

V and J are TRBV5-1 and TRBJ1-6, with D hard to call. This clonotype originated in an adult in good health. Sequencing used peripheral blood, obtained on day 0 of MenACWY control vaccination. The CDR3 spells CASSLDGYPDNSPLHF. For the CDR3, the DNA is TGCGCCAGCAGCTTAGACGGCTACCCCGATAATTCACCCCTCCACTTT.